This TCR beta chain was sequenced during a study of T cell repertoires in cytomegalovirus infection. One entry per CDR3 protein, called by TCRdb with MiXCR from the reads. The sample lists 45,000 to 75,000 distinct CDR3 sequences, around 30% seen once, with roughly 70% in the top ten. The CDR3 totals 15 residues. Germline V gene lookup returns CDR1 SGHNT and CDR2 YYREEE (reference sequence). V lost 4 bases and J 1 base, leaving 13 bases between the germline ends. This clonotype was observed a single time. The antigen is not known. This receptor was obtained from a human donor in good health (CMV status not recorded). Some clones in this sample may be carry-over from other donors' samples. Sequencing was carried out using PBMCs, sequenced either directly or after in vitro stimulation (not recorded which). V usage is TRBV5-4 and J usage is TRBJ2-3, with D perhaps matching TRBD2 (6 bases). The CDR3 DNA sequence: TGTGCCAGCAGCACCCGCCAGCGGGGCACAGATACGCAGTATTTT. Translating gives CASSTRQRGTDTQYF. The full variable domain, in which reference TRBV5-4 and TRBJ2-3 provide the parts outside the CDR3, is ETGVTQSPTHLIKTRGQQVTLRCSSQSGHNTVSWYQQALGQGPQFIFQYYREEENGRGNFPPRFSGLQFPNYSSELNVNALELDDSALYLCASSTRQRGTDTQYFGPGTRLTVL.